This is a list of T cell receptor beta chains from one sample in a study of T cells in localized non-small cell lung cancer. This table comes from immunoSEQ multiplex PCR, and its TCRdb copy is limited to in-frame clones, with some not included. The sample contains about 1,800 clones, around two fifths of which appear only once. The sample was lung tumor tissue, taken before any cancer treatment. These receptors originate from an older female donor with stage I lung adenocarcinoma. The CDR3 runs from the conserved cysteine through the conserved F or W. A D gene is named only where the DNA matches it firmly. Clone size is given for some rows only: seen once, a few or many times, or a class if the clone is expanded.

few	TRBV9	NA	TRBJ1-3	TGTGCCAGCAGTGAGACCGGCCCGGAGGGATCAGGAAACACCATATATTTT	CASSETGPEGSGNTIYF
NA	TRBV19	NA	TRBJ1-6	TGTGCCAGTAGTATAGTGGGCTATAATTCACCCCTCCACTTT	CASSIVGYNSPLHF
NA	TRBV19	NA	TRBJ1-6	TGTGCCAGTGCCGAGACAGGCGAGAATTCATCCCTCCACTTT	CASAETGENSSLHF
few	TRBV6-8	TRBD2	TRBJ2-2	TGTGCCAGCAGTTACACAGCTAGCGGGGACACCGGGGAGCTGTTTTTT	CASSYTASGDTGELFF
few	TRBV28	NA	TRBJ1-1	TGTGCCAGCAGTTTACCGAGTAGGGCCACAGCTTTCTTT	CASSLPSRATAFF
once	TRBV29-1	TRBD1	TRBJ1-4	TGCAGCGCGAAGGGGGCGGGTAATGAAAAACTGTTTTTT	CSAKGAGNEKLFF
few	TRBV10-1	NA	TRBJ2-7	TGCGCCAGCAGACCAGGGGACGAGCAGTACTTC	CASRPGDEQYF
NA	TRBV11-3	TRBD1	TRBJ1-3	TGTGCCAGCAGCTTAGGGGACAGCGTGGGAAACACCATATATTTT	CASSLGDSVGNTIYF
few	TRBV11-3	NA	TRBJ2-2	TGTGCCAGCAGCTTGGGGGCAGGCCTACCCGGGGAGCTGTTTTTT	CASSLGAGLPGELFF
few	TRBV19	NA	TRBJ1-5	TGTGCCAGTAGTTTCCTCTCGGGGACGGGGTTTAGCAATCAGCCCCAGCATTTT	CASSFLSGTGFSNQPQHF
few	TRBV6-8	TRBD2	TRBJ2-1	TGTGCCAGCAGACCCGGGACTAGCGGGTGGAATGAGCAGTTCTTC	CASRPGTSGWNEQFF
NA	TRBV19	NA	TRBJ1-4	TGTGCCAGTGGCGGGCAGAAACCTGAAAAACTGTTTTTT	CASGGQKPEKLFF
medium-sized	TRBV6-8	NA	TRBJ2-5	TGTGCCAGCAGTGTAACACAGGGCGGCGAGACCCAGTACTTC	CASSVTQGGETQYF
NA	TRBV19	NA	TRBJ2-2	TGTGCCAGTAGTATCTATAGGTCGAGGGCCGGGGAGCTGTTTTTT	CASSIYRSRAGELFF
few	TRBV19	NA	TRBJ1-1	TGTGCCAGTAGGAGGGACACTGAAGCTTTCTTT	CASRRDTEAFF
NA	TRBV4-1	TRBD1	TRBJ1-1	TGCGCCAGCAGCCCAATACAGGGGACTGAAGCTTTCTTT	CASSPIQGTEAFF
NA	TRBV9	NA	TRBJ1-5	TGTGCCAGCAGCGTAGATCTCGACCAGCCCCAGCATTTT	CASSVDLDQPQHF
NA	TRBV28	TRBD1	TRBJ1-1	TGTGCCAGCCGAGCGTCGGGACAGATACTGAACACTGAAGCTTTCTTT	CASRASGQILNTEAFF
NA	TRBV28	NA	TRBJ1-3	TGTGCCAGCAGAACCCTCCTGAGCTCTGGAAACACCATATATTTT	CASRTLLSSGNTIYF
few	TRBV5-1	NA	TRBJ1-6	TGCGCCAGCAGCCCAGGGGACCTGAATTCACCCCTCCACTTT	CASSPGDLNSPLHF
few	TRBV18	NA	TRBJ1-4	TGTGCCAGCTCACCGGAAACGGCAGCTAAAGAAAAACTGTTTTTT	CASSPETAAKEKLFF
NA	TRBV9	NA	TRBJ1-2	TGTGCCAGCAGTATACAAACTAACTATGGCTACACCTTC	CASSIQTNYGYTF
NA	TRBV19	NA	TRBJ1-5	TGTGCCAGTAGTTCAACAGGCTTCTATAGCAATCAGCCCCAGCATTTT	CASSSTGFYSNQPQHF
large	TRBV11-3	NA	TRBJ2-3	TGTGCCAGCAGCATCAGTGGGGGGAGCACAGATACGCAGTATTTT	CASSISGGSTDTQYF
NA	TRBV15	TRBD1	TRBJ1-2	TGTGCCACCAGCAGAGATATTGCAGGGGGCGGCTATGGCTACACCTTC	CATSRDIAGGGYGYTF
NA	TRBV18	NA	TRBJ1-4	TGTGCCAGCTCACCATTACAGGGAGAGAAATTGTTTTTT	CASSPLQGEKLFF
few	TRBV11-3	TRBD2	TRBJ2-7	TGTGCCAGCAGCTTCAATCCAGGCGGGGGCTCCTACGAGCAGTACTTC	CASSFNPGGGSYEQYF
NA	TRBV19	TRBD2	TRBJ2-3	TGTGCCAGTAGCCAACCGACTAGCGGTCTCCCAGATACGCAGTATTTT	CASSQPTSGLPDTQYF
NA	TRBV11-3	NA	TRBJ1-3	TGTGCCAGCAGCTTTTTGGACAGTGGAAACACCATATATTTT	CASSFLDSGNTIYF
NA	TRBV27	NA	TRBJ1-2	TGTGCCAGCAGAGAAATAGCAGGAAATGGCTACACCTTC	CASREIAGNGYTF
NA	TRBV11-3	NA	TRBJ2-7	TGTGCCAGCTCCCTCATGCGCGGACCCACCTACGAGCAGTACTTC	CASSLMRGPTYEQYF
few	TRBV6-8	NA	TRBJ1-4	TGTGCCAGCACCAACCGGGGCCTAAATGAAAAACTGTTTTTT	CASTNRGLNEKLFF
few	TRBV6-8	NA	TRBJ1-1	TGTGCCAGCAGGTCCCCCAGGAACACTGAAGCTTTCTTT	CASRSPRNTEAFF
medium-sized	TRBV11-3	NA	TRBJ1-1	TGTGCCAGCAGCTTCAGGGTTTCGGGGAACACTGAAGCTTTCTTT	CASSFRVSGNTEAFF
NA	TRBV10-1	TRBD2	TRBJ2-1	TGCGCCAGCAGTGAGTCTAGCGGGGGAGGCAATGAGCAGTTCTTC	CASSESSGGGNEQFF
NA	TRBV28	NA	TRBJ2-1	TGTGCCAGCAGGGGCTCCTACAATGAGCAGTTCTTC	CASRGSYNEQFF
NA	TRBV19	NA	TRBJ1-6	TGTGCCAGTAGGCGGGGGGAGGTTTCACCCCTCCACTTT	CASRRGEVSPLHF
NA	TRBV11-3	NA	TRBJ2-5	TGTGCCAGCAGTTCGAGGGGAGGCCAAGAGACCCAGTACTTC	CASSSRGGQETQYF